Listed below are T cell receptor beta chains from one sample, sequenced in a study of T cells in tuberculosis. Only in-frame clones appear in the TCRdb table, and some are missing; sequencing was by immunoSEQ multiplex PCR. The repertoire has tens of thousands of clones, more than 75% of them found once; the top ten carry approximately 2%. Sequenced input: CD1b-GMM tetramer-negative cells sorted from PBMCs. These receptors were obtained from an adult woman with latent tuberculosis. CDR3s leave out the opening cysteine and the closing phenylalanine or tryptophan. The D gene is left open where the match is weak.

d_call: NA
v_call: TRBV29-1
j_call: TRBJ2-1
cdr3_length: 10
cdr3_aa: SVATGYNEQF

d_call: NA
v_call: TRBV25-1
j_call: TRBJ2-3
cdr3_length: 14
cdr3_aa: ASSEEGNYPSDTQY

d_call: NA
v_call: TRBV2
j_call: TRBJ1-2
cdr3_length: 13
cdr3_aa: ASSEALQATYGYT

d_call: NA
v_call: TRBV7-9
j_call: TRBJ1-2
cdr3_length: 13
cdr3_aa: ASSWDSGGVAGYT

d_call: TRBD1
v_call: TRBV7-7
j_call: TRBJ2-2
cdr3_length: 15
cdr3_aa: ASSSSPGQKNTGELF

d_call: NA
v_call: TRBV2
j_call: TRBJ2-3
cdr3_length: 10
cdr3_aa: ASSEQGDTQY

d_call: NA
v_call: TRBV11-2
j_call: TRBJ2-1
cdr3_length: 13
cdr3_aa: ASSLYEQLYNEQF

d_call: TRBD1
v_call: TRBV10-3
j_call: TRBJ1-5
cdr3_length: 12
cdr3_aa: AISEGRGDQPQH

d_call: TRBD1
v_call: TRBV5-4
j_call: TRBJ1-2
cdr3_length: 11
cdr3_aa: ASSSDREGGYT

d_call: NA
v_call: TRBV7-6
j_call: TRBJ2-5
cdr3_length: 12
cdr3_aa: ASSRLVHQETQY

d_call: NA
v_call: TRBV6-1
j_call: TRBJ1-2
cdr3_length: 14
cdr3_aa: ASSEQGTPPFYGYT

d_call: NA
v_call: TRBV6-5
j_call: TRBJ1-1
cdr3_length: 11
cdr3_aa: ASSEGFWTEAF

d_call: NA
v_call: TRBV7-2
j_call: TRBJ1-1
cdr3_length: 11
cdr3_aa: ASSLSGITEAF

d_call: NA
v_call: TRBV2
j_call: TRBJ2-2
cdr3_length: 13
cdr3_aa: ASTSPSGVTGELF

d_call: NA
v_call: TRBV5-6
j_call: TRBJ2-1
cdr3_length: 13
cdr3_aa: ASSAGLRSYNEQF

d_call: TRBD1
v_call: TRBV6-1
j_call: TRBJ1-2
cdr3_length: 11
cdr3_aa: ASSVRDRDGYT

d_call: TRBD2
v_call: TRBV4-3
j_call: TRBJ2-2
cdr3_length: 15
cdr3_aa: ASSQETSGGNTGELF